Each of the 19 T cell receptor beta chains below was sequenced from the same sample in a study of CD8 T cells in Susac syndrome. Random hexamers served to reverse transcribe roughly 0.5 to 1 ug RNA. In TCRdb, the immunoSEQ multiplex PCR reads were re-called with MiXCR into one record per CDR3 protein. The repertoire consists of 250,000 to 300,000 distinct CDR3 sequences, with approximately 81% occurring once and the leading ten covering over 0.1%. The source material was CD8+ T cells from PBMCs. The receptors shown here come from a human donor with multiple sclerosis.

The chain is built from TRBV15 and TRBJ1-1; no definite D call. The CDR3 has 15 residues. The V gene lost 0 bases and the J gene lost 5 bases, with 13 bases spanning the gap. Germline values: CDR1 LNHNV, CDR2 YYDKDF (reference sequence). The DNA for the CDR3 is TGTGCCACCAGCAGAGATAGAAACAGACCGACTGAAGCTTTCTTT. It codes for CATSRDRNRPTEAFF.

The chain recombines TRBV6-1 with TRBJ1-1; D gene unclear. The CDR3 extends over 13 amino acids. Trimming took off 5 bases at V and 4 bases at J, with 11 bases between the two ends. CDR1 is MNHNS and CDR2 is SASEGT in the germline V gene. CDR3 DNA: TGTGCCAGCAGTTTGCGGGGAGGCACTGAAGCTTTCTTT. It translates to CASSLRGGTEAFF.

CDR3 DNA: TGTGCCAGCAGTCTATACGACACCTTAAGTAGTAGCCCCACGAATACGCAGTATTTT. This gives the protein CASSLYDTLSSSPTNTQYF. J is TRBJ2-3 and V is TRBV6-2 or TRBV6-3; D ambiguous. This CDR3 has 19 residues. V was shortened by 5 bases and J by 7 bases, with 31 bases between the two germline ends. Per the germline V gene, CDR1 is MNHEY and CDR2 is SVGEGT.

The chain is built from TRBV3-1 and TRBJ2-3; TRBD2 is a possible D gene (5 bases). Germline-derived CDR1 and CDR2 are LGHDT and YNNKEL (reference sequence). Trimming stripped 0 bases from V and 3 bases from J, with 16 bases between. This CDR3 has 17 residues. CDR3 in amino acids: CASSQEPPPGGTDTQYF. CDR3 nucleotides: TGTGCCAGCAGCCAAGAGCCCCCACCCGGCGGGACAGATACGCAGTATTTT.

The V and J genes are TRBV30 and TRBJ1-5; no clear D. The CDR3 consists of 14 residues. V was cut by 2 bases and J by 6 bases, with 14 bases left in between. Germline lookup yields CDR1 GTSNPN and CDR2 SVGIG (reference sequence). Here the CDR3 DNA reads TGTGCCTGGAGTACAACAGTCCCCGGTCAGCCCCAGCATTTT. Protein sequence: CAWSTTVPGQPQHF.

Only one count was recorded for this clonotype. The chain carries TRBV9 and TRBJ2-3, with 8 bases fitting TRBD2. This CDR3 has 16 amino acids. After removal of 3 bases from V and 0 bases from J, the junction contained 6 bases not matched to a gene. The germline V gene encodes CDR1 SGDLS and CDR2 YYNGEE. The CDR3 is CASSGTSGLSTDTQYF. The CDR3 DNA reads as TGTGCCAGCAGCGGTACTAGCGGATTGAGCACAGATACGCAGTATTTT.

The rearrangement uses TRBV6-1 and TRBJ2-3; D gene ambiguous. Looked up from germline, CDR1 is MNHNS and CDR2 is SASEGT. Trimming shortened V by 2 bases and J by 4 bases, and 25 bases separated the two germline ends. The CDR3 extends over 19 amino acids. CDR3 coding DNA: TGTGCCAGCAGTGAATATGTCTGGGGTCGGATCGGCGAACCAGATACGCAGTATTTT. This translates into CASSEYVWGRIGEPDTQYF.

This chain connects TRBV9 to TRBJ2-1; D unresolved. CDR1 is SGDLS, CDR2 YYNGEE, per germline. CDR3 length: 14 residues. The V end lost 2 bases, the J end lost 3 bases, and 9 bases lay between the germline ends. Here the CDR3 reads CASSVRQDYNEQFF. The CDR3 coding sequence is TGTGCCAGCAGCGTTCGCCAGGACTACAATGAGCAGTTCTTC.

V gene TRBV15 combines with J gene TRBJ1-2, with 9 bases identical to TRBD1. After removal of 0 bases from V and 5 bases from J, the junction contained 4 bases not matched to a gene. Germline lookup yields CDR1 LNHNV and CDR2 YYDKDF (reference sequence). CDR3 length: 15 amino acids. The CDR3 DNA reads TGTGCCACCAGCAGAGATTTGGGGACAGGGTATGGCTACACCTTC. It specifies CATSRDLGTGYGYTF.

This sequence joins TRBV4-1 and TRBJ2-3; D call uncertain. Trimming cost V 0 bases and J 6 bases, with 7 bases left between them. The germline gives CDR1 MGHRA, CDR2 YSYEKL. This CDR3 has 13 residues. Here the CDR3 DNA reads TGCGCCAGCAGCCAAGATACACTCGATACGCAGTATTTT. Protein product: CASSQDTLDTQYF.

The V call is TRBV11-2, the J call TRBJ2-1; 8 bases align to TRBD2. With 8 bases clipped from V and 4 bases from J, the junction kept 10 bases outside the gene matches. The CDR3 extends over 15 amino acids. CDR1 and CDR2 from the germline V gene are SGHAT and FQNNGV. CDR3 region: CASFPGGPTYNEQFF. The DNA of the CDR3 is TGTGCCAGCTTCCCGGGAGGGCCGACTTACAATGAGCAGTTCTTC.

The chain has TRBV19 and TRBJ1-1; unclear D gene. CDR3 length: 16 amino acids. V was shortened by 1 base and J by 9 bases, with 21 bases between the two germline ends. In germline, CDR1 is LNHDA, CDR2 SQIVND (reference sequence). CDR3 in amino acids: CASSIVGGNQRTQAFF. CDR3 in DNA: TGTGCCAGTAGTATAGTGGGAGGCAACCAACGGACTCAAGCTTTCTTT.

The chain joins TRBV9 to TRBJ2-1; TRBD2 agrees at 13 bases. The CDR3 runs to 15 residues. Unmatched junction bases numbered 3, after V lost 3 bases and J lost 6 bases. Germline-derived CDR1 and CDR2 are SGDLS and YYNGEE. As DNA, the CDR3 is TGTGCCAGCAGCGCGGGACTAGCGGGGAGCAATGAGCAGTTCTTC. The encoded protein is CASSAGLAGSNEQFF.

The chain combines TRBV11-2 with TRBJ2-5; D ambiguous. The CDR3 totals 15 residues. Trimming removed 0 bases from V and 7 bases from J, with 15 bases in between. Per the germline V gene, CDR1 is SGHAT and CDR2 is FQNNGV. The CDR3 loop is CASSLEGKHRRTQYF. The CDR3 DNA reads as TGTGCCAGCAGCTTAGAGGGGAAGCACCGTAGGACCCAGTACTTC.

The chain links TRBV5-8 to TRBJ1-2; D is ambiguous. V lost 1 base and J 2 bases, leaving 12 bases between the germline ends. The CDR3 is 15 amino acids. Per germline, CDR1 SGHTS and CDR2 YDEGEE. CDR3 sequence reads: CASSLNGEVNYGYTF. The CDR3 bases are TGTGCCAGCAGCTTGAACGGGGAAGTCAACTATGGCTACACCTTC.

This chain uses TRBV18 with TRBJ2-1; possibly TRBD1 for D (6 bases). CDR1 and CDR2 (germline): KGHSH, LQKENI. The CDR3 is 15 amino acids. The V gene lost 6 bases and the J gene lost 8 bases, with 20 bases spanning the gap. CDR3 nucleotide sequence: TGTGCCAGCTCTACCCTGGGGGCTGGGGTCCATGAGCAGTTCTTC. It translates to CASSTLGAGVHEQFF.

The chain couples TRBV15 to TRBJ2-5; 10 nucleotides align to TRBD2. Germline assignment: CDR1 LNHNV and CDR2 YYDKDF (reference sequence). The J segment lost 3 bases and the V segment lost 0 bases, leaving 4 bases of the junction unmatched. This CDR3 comprises 16 residues. The CDR3 sequence is CATSRDLAGVEETQYF. CDR3 nucleotides: TGTGCCACCAGCAGAGACCTAGCGGGAGTAGAAGAGACCCAGTACTTC.

The chain employs TRBV7-9 and TRBJ2-5; D might be TRBD2 (5 bases). The germline V and J ends were trimmed by 4 bases and 5 bases, with 23 bases remaining between them. Per germline, CDR1 SEHNR and CDR2 FQNEAQ (reference sequence). This CDR3 contains 17 residues. The CDR3 coding sequence is TGTGCCAGCAGCTCCCCGATACTGGAGAGGGCGTGGGAGACCCAGTACTTC. Encoded protein: CASSSPILERAWETQYF.

The rearrangement uses TRBV10-3 and TRBJ2-5; 7 positions match TRBD1. The CDR3 has 15 amino acids. Trimming at V came to 4 bases and at J to 3 bases, leaving 8 bases not matched to a gene. Germline values: CDR1 ENHRY, CDR2 SYGVKD. This CDR3 reads CAISGNAGTEETQYF. For the CDR3, the DNA is TGTGCCATCAGTGGGAACGCCGGGACAGAAGAGACCCAGTACTTC.